This T cell receptor (beta chain) is drawn from a study of molecular identifiers for immune sequencing clone quantification. For bulk TCR libraries, previously described methods and listed TCR primers were used. TCRdb re-called the PCR reads with MiXCR, one entry per CDR3 protein. The table shows roughly 320,000 distinct CDR3 sequences, with roughly 24% occurring only once. Regarding this clonotype: The junction departs from the called germline gene at one end, perhaps through a read error.

Germline-derived CDR1 and CDR2 are SGHRS and YFSETQ. The CDR3 has 16 amino acids. The authors sorted naive CD8 T cells as CD8+CD4-CCR7+CD45RA+. The TCR comes from a human donor in good health. Some libraries in this study had Jurkat cell RNA spiked in. What was sequenced was naive CD8+ T cells from blood, with Jurkat cell RNA spiked in. Documented subset: FACS-sorted CD8+CD4-CCR7+CD45RA+ naive T cells. The chain joins TRBV5-1 to TRBJ2-3; the match to TRBD2 covers 10 bases. The CDR3 DNA reads TGCGCCTGCAGCCAAGCCCTAGCGGGAGCGGCGGATACGCAGTATTTT. This gives the protein CACSQALAGAADTQYF.